These 25 T cell receptor beta chains originate from one sample sequenced in a study of response to subunit inactivated influenza vaccine (dated by TCRdb to about 2018). Library preparation was by RT-PCR. The listed sequencing device is Illumina HiSeq 2500. TCRdb applied fastp at Q25 and MiXCR to the public reads, then kept only in-frame beta chains. Rows are unified per CDR3 protein, each entry keeping the most common DNA and genes. The sample profile shows hundreds of thousands of distinct CDR3 sequences; approximately 15% of them were found once. Approximately 6.5% of the sample comes from the top ten. The source material was PBMCs from blood, sampled 14 days before vaccination. All receptors come from a man aged 50 or older who received an inactivated influenza vaccine. Donor details come from another sample of the same person, matched by shared clones.

The chain employs TRBV2 and TRBJ2-1; maybe TRBD1 (5 bases). Looked up from germline, CDR1 is SNHLY and CDR2 is FYNNEI. This CDR3 is built from 12 residues. The ends were cut back, 5 bases at V and 7 bases at J, with 9 bases in the middle. This chain's CDR3 is CASSQGANEQFF. The CDR3, as DNA: TGTGCCAGCAGTCAGGGTGCAAATGAGCAGTTCTTC.

This chain joins TRBV29-1 and TRBJ1-2; D might be TRBD1 (5 bases). The CDR3 runs 11 residues. Germline CDR1 reads SQVTM; CDR2 reads ANQGSEA. Trimming removed 5 bases at V and 6 bases at J, with 10 bases between. CDR3 region: CSVTQTDGYTF. The DNA for the CDR3 is TGCAGCGTTACCCAGACAGATGGCTACACCTTC.

This clonotype was counted between two and nine times. The chain recombines TRBV27 with TRBJ2-1; weak D call: TRBD2 (6 bases). The CDR3 is made up of 15 amino acids. Trimming removed 5 bases from V and 7 bases from J, with 18 bases in between. Germline CDR1 MNHEY, CDR2 SMNVEV (reference sequence). CDR3 sequence: CASSPHPTGGNEQFF. The CDR3 bases are TGTGCCAGCAGTCCTCACCCCACTGGGGGGAATGAGCAGTTCTTC.

This clonotype was seen at least ten times. The chain carries TRBV20-1 and TRBJ2-7; the match to TRBD2 covers 13 bases. This CDR3 is 15 amino acids long. V was pared by 0 bases and J by 7 bases, with 6 bases of the junction left unmatched. CDR1 and CDR2 from the germline V gene are DFQATT and SNEGSKA (reference sequence). This CDR3 reads CSARERTSGSTEQYF. CDR3 nucleotides: TGCAGTGCTAGAGAAAGGACTAGCGGGAGTACAGAGCAGTACTTC.

The chain recombines TRBV13 with TRBJ2-2; D is unclear. Looked up from germline, CDR1 is PRHDT and CDR2 is FYEKMQ (reference sequence). V shed 5 bases and J shed 5 bases, with 12 bases lying between them. The CDR3 consists of 14 residues. In DNA, the CDR3 is TGTGCCAGCAGCGCCAGGACGGATACCGGGGAGCTGTTTTTT. Its translation: CASSARTDTGELFF.

The table lists this clonotype with a few counts. V is TRBV27 and J is TRBJ1-2; 10 nucleotides align to TRBD1. Germline-derived CDR1 and CDR2 are MNHEY and SMNVEV (reference sequence). The length of the CDR3 is 15 residues. Trimming at V came to 6 bases and at J to 5 bases, leaving 9 bases not matched to a gene. The CDR3 DNA sequence: TGTGCCAGCAGCCCTAAACCGGACAGGGGGTATGGCTACACCTTC. This encodes CASSPKPDRGYGYTF.

The chain joins TRBV9 to TRBJ2-3, with 8 nucleotides matching TRBD2. Looked up from germline, CDR1 is SGDLS and CDR2 is YYNGEE. Trimming removed 0 bases from V and 0 bases from J; junction bases left unmatched: 6. The CDR3 loop spans 17 amino acids. The CDR3 region is CASSVEGAGDSTDTQYF. The CDR3 DNA follows: TGTGCCAGCAGCGTAGAAGGAGCGGGAGATAGCACAGATACGCAGTATTTT.

This clonotype was recorded at least ten times. J is TRBJ2-7 and V is TRBV28; a weak D match, TRBD1 (7 bases). The CDR3 loop spans 16 amino acids. Germline values: CDR1 MDHEN, CDR2 SYDVKM. Trimming stripped 2 bases from V and 0 bases from J, with 14 bases between. For the CDR3, the DNA is TGTGCCAGCAGTTTAAAGACAGGGAGGAGCTCCTACGAGCAGTACTTC. It codes for CASSLKTGRSSYEQYF.

The rearrangement joins TRBV7-2 to TRBJ1-1; 9 nucleotides line up with TRBD1. Germline values: CDR1 SGHTA, CDR2 FQGNSA. The CDR3 consists of 14 residues. The J segment lost 2 bases and the V segment lost 8 bases, leaving 6 bases of the junction unmatched. DNA for the CDR3: TGTGCCAGCGGTGTACAGGGGGCCAACACTGAAGCTTTCTTT. This translates into CASGVQGANTEAFF.

The rearrangement links TRBV11-1 to TRBJ2-6, with D possibly matching TRBD2 (6 bases). Per the germline V gene, CDR1 is SGHAT and CDR2 is FQDESV (reference sequence). V was trimmed by 1 base and J by 0 bases, leaving 16 bases between them. This CDR3 is built from 19 residues. This CDR3 reads CASSLERASLYSGANVLTF. For the CDR3, the DNA is TGTGCCAGCAGCTTAGAGCGGGCCAGCCTATACTCTGGGGCCAACGTCCTGACTTTC.

V usage is TRBV5-1 and J usage is TRBJ2-1; D might be TRBD1 (6 bases). This CDR3 region has 14 residues. Germline V gives CDR1 SGHRS, CDR2 YFSETQ. V was clipped by 0 bases and J by 7 bases, with 11 bases between them. The CDR3 protein is CASSLGTGPNEQFF. CDR3 sequence (DNA): TGCGCCAGCAGCTTGGGTACAGGGCCGAATGAGCAGTTCTTC.

This clonotype was observed a handful of times. The chain uses TRBV7-2 and TRBJ2-7, with a tentative D call TRBD2 (5 bases). From germline, CDR1 is SGHTA and CDR2 FQGNSA. V lost 7 bases and J lost 4, with 17 bases in between. The CDR3 extends over 14 amino acids. CDR3 amino acids: CASTPEAARYEQYF. In DNA form, the CDR3 reads TGTGCCAGCACGCCGGAGGCAGCGAGGTACGAGCAGTACTTC.

The sample holds a few counts of this clonotype. The rearrangement uses TRBV5-4 and TRBJ1-2; 8 bases line up with TRBD1. V lost 6 bases and J lost 2; bases outside the gene matches: 9. The CDR3 runs 15 residues. Germline assignment: CDR1 SGHNT and CDR2 YYREEE (reference sequence). CDR3 sequence: CASIDRGRGNYGYTF. CDR3 DNA: TGTGCCAGCATTGACAGGGGCAGAGGAAACTATGGCTACACCTTC.

This clonotype was observed a few times. The V call is TRBV20-1, the J call TRBJ1-6, with D maybe TRBD1 (5 bases). The CDR3 length is 14 residues. Germline V gene lookup returns CDR1 DFQATT and CDR2 SNEGSKA (reference sequence). The V end lost 5 bases, the J end lost 6 bases, and 14 bases lay between the germline ends. CDR3 in DNA: TGCAGTGCTGGAGTGGGACCACCTAATTCACCCCTCCACTTT. Residues: CSAGVGPPNSPLHF.

The chain employs TRBV6-1 and TRBJ2-1, with TRBD2 matching over 7 bases. Looked up from germline, CDR1 is MNHNS and CDR2 is SASEGT. V gave up 5 bases and J gave up 10 bases; unmatched junction bases: 8. This CDR3 has 13 residues. CDR3 in DNA: TGTGCCAGCAGTCAAACTGGGGGAGGGGAGCAGTTCTTC. It encodes CASSQTGGGEQFF.

V usage is TRBV7-8 and J usage is TRBJ1-6, with D tentatively TRBD1 (5 bases). This CDR3 has 16 residues. CDR1 is SGHVS, CDR2 FQNEAQ, per germline. V lost 5 bases and J lost 11, with 22 bases in between. CDR3 coding DNA: TGTGCCAGCAGCAATGACCCGGGACGGGCAGGTCCACCCCTCCACTTT. Protein: CASSNDPGRAGPPLHF.

J is TRBJ1-3 and V is TRBV4-2, with a tentative D call TRBD1 (5 bases). Trimming shortened V by 5 bases and J by 2 bases, and 16 bases separated the two germline ends. The CDR3 extends over 16 amino acids. CDR1 and CDR2 from the germline V gene are LGHNA and YNFKEQ. In DNA, the CDR3 is TGTGCCAGCAGCTCCACACCCCGGGGGGCTGGAAACACCATATATTTT. Translation: CASSSTPRGAGNTIYF.

In DNA, the CDR3 is TGTGCCAGCAGTTACAGGGGACTAGCGGGAGATAGCGGTCGCGGGCAGTTCTTC. Translation gives CASSYRGLAGDSGRGQFF. The V gene is TRBV6-5, the J gene TRBJ2-1; 14 nucleotides match TRBD2. The V gene's germline CDR1 is MNHEY and CDR2 SVGAGI. The CDR3 loop spans 18 amino acids. Losses at the gene ends were 2 bases for V and 12 bases for J; bases not matched to a gene: 15.

The chain is built from TRBV10-3 and TRBJ2-7; 9 bases match TRBD2. The V gene's germline CDR1 is ENHRY and CDR2 SYGVKD. V gave up 6 bases and J gave up 3 bases; unmatched junction bases: 6. The CDR3 sequence is 14 residues long. The CDR3 DNA follows: TGTGCCATCAGAGTAGCGGGAGCGATCTACGAGCAGTACTTC. It specifies CAIRVAGAIYEQYF.

This rearrangement joins TRBV15 to TRBJ2-2, with D possibly matching TRBD1 (5 bases). The V end was cut by 0 bases, the J end by 6 bases, with 17 bases between. Germline loops: CDR1 LNHNV, CDR2 YYDKDF (reference sequence). This CDR3 contains 17 residues. CDR3 loop: CATSRDAAKGWAGELFF. Written as DNA, the CDR3 is TGTGCCACCAGCAGAGATGCGGCAAAGGGGTGGGCCGGGGAGCTGTTTTTT.

The chain couples TRBV9 to TRBJ1-4; 7 bases align to TRBD1. J lost 1 base, V lost 3 bases, and 9 bases had no gene match. This CDR3 has 17 residues. Germline CDR1 SGDLS, CDR2 YYNGEE. CDR3 in DNA: TGTGCCAGCAGCGATAGACAGGGATTTGGAACTAATGAAAAACTGTTTTTT. It is translated as CASSDRQGFGTNEKLFF. Drawing the rest from reference TRBV9 and TRBJ1-4, the complete variable domain is DSGVTQTPKHLITATGQRVTLRCSPRSGDLSVYWYQQSLDQGLQFLIQYYNGEERAKGNILERFSAQQFPDLHSELNLSSLELGDSALYFCASSDRQGFGTNEKLFFGSGTQLSVL.

This clonotype was seen repeatedly, ten times or more. The chain carries TRBV4-2 and TRBJ1-6; D might be TRBD1 (6 bases). The V end lost 5 bases, the J end lost 6 bases, and 17 bases lay between the germline ends. This CDR3 has 16 residues. CDR1 and CDR2 from the germline V gene are LGHNA and YNFKEQ. The CDR3 region is CASSVGTLGFNSPLHF. The CDR3, as DNA: TGTGCCAGCAGCGTCGGGACATTAGGTTTTAATTCACCCCTCCACTTT.

This clonotype occurred a few times. This chain uses TRBV28 with TRBJ2-3; D not certain. Germline CDR1 MDHEN, CDR2 SYDVKM. The CDR3 length is 12 residues. The V end lost 1 base, the J end lost 8 bases, and 7 bases lay between the germline ends. CDR3 region: CASSLLPPTQYF. CDR3 DNA: TGTGCCAGCAGTTTATTGCCTCCTACGCAGTATTTT. Variable domain in full (rest from reference TRBV28 and TRBJ2-3): DVKVTQSSRYLVKRTGEKVFLECVQDMDHENMFWYRQDPGLGLRLIYFSYDVKMKEKGDIPEGYSVSREKKERFSLILESASTNQTSMYLCASSLLPPTQYFGPGTRLTVL.

This clonotype showed up many times. The V gene is TRBV7-2, the J gene TRBJ2-7; tentative D call: TRBD2 (6 bases). The CDR3 covers 15 residues. From germline, CDR1 is SGHTA and CDR2 FQGNSA. Trimming removed 1 base at V and 4 bases at J, with 14 bases between. The CDR3 is CASSLGFSGAYEQYF. DNA for the CDR3: TGTGCCAGCAGCTTAGGATTTAGCGGAGCTTACGAGCAGTACTTC.

This clonotype has just a few counts. The V call is TRBV5-1, the J call TRBJ1-4; 11 positions agree with TRBD1. Germline-derived CDR1 and CDR2 are SGHRS and YFSETQ. The junction had 9 bases not matched to a gene; V was cut back by 4 bases and J by 4 bases. CDR3 size: 17 residues. The CDR3 DNA reads TGCGCCAGCAGCCCGGAGGGGACAGGGGGTAGTAATGAAAAACTGTTTTTT. This encodes CASSPEGTGGSNEKLFF.